One sample yielded the 29 T cell receptor beta chains listed below, sequenced in a study of technical replicates of blood from a handful of donors. Sequenced by immunoSEQ multiplex PCR; TCRdb stores in-frame clones only, minus some. The sample yields some 71,000 clones, around 97% seen once. Sequencing input: T cells isolated from PBMCs. These receptors came from a human donor in good health.

The chain uses TRBV7-9 and TRBJ2-7; 10 nucleotides agree with TRBD2. Germline lookup yields CDR1 SEHNR and CDR2 FQNEAQ (reference sequence). The CDR3 runs to 17 residues. Trimming removed 5 bases from V and 5 bases from J; junction bases left unmatched: 15. The CDR3 is CASSPQRASGSSDEQYF. Written as DNA, the CDR3 is TGTGCCAGCAGCCCCCAAAGGGCTAGCGGGAGTTCGGACGAGCAGTACTTC.

V and J are TRBV6-1 and TRBJ2-3; D is possibly TRBD1 (5 bases). The CDR3 is made up of 13 amino acids. The germline V and J ends were trimmed by 9 bases and 2 bases, with 12 bases remaining between them. CDR1 is MNHNS and CDR2 is SASEGT in the germline V gene. The CDR3 loop reads CASRGRATDTQYF. The CDR3 DNA reads TGTGCCAGTCGAGGCAGGGCCACAGATACGCAGTATTTT.

In this sample, this clone turned up once. The rearrangement links TRBV2 to TRBJ2-2, with 8 bases identical to TRBD2. Germline trimming cut 2 bases from V and 6 bases from J; bases unmatched to any gene: 8. The length of the CDR3 is 16 residues. Germline CDR1 is SNHLY and CDR2 is FYNNEI. CDR3 coding DNA: TGTGCCAGCAGTGAACGGGCGGGAGGCCATCCCGGGGAGCTGTTTTTT. Encoded protein: CASSERAGGHPGELFF.

This clone was seen only once. The rearrangement uses TRBV5-1 and TRBJ2-1; D might be TRBD1 (5 bases). Looked up from germline, CDR1 is SGHRS and CDR2 is YFSETQ. Trimming shortened V by 3 bases and J by 3 bases, and 13 bases separated the two germline ends. This CDR3 is 15 amino acids long. The chain's CDR3 is CASSSHTGGYNEQFF. Written as DNA, the CDR3 is TGCGCCAGCAGCTCGCACACAGGTGGCTACAATGAGCAGTTCTTC.

The CDR3 DNA reads TGTGCCAGCAGCTTAAGCGGTACCTACAATGAGCAGTTCTTC. This codes for CASSLSGTYNEQFF. The rearrangement uses TRBV7-9 and TRBJ2-1, with D maybe TRBD2 (5 bases). This CDR3 region has 14 residues. With 2 bases removed from V and 2 bases from J, the gap between germline ends came to 7 bases. The germline V gene encodes CDR1 SEHNR and CDR2 FQNEAQ (reference sequence).

This clone was seen only once. This chain uses TRBV2 with TRBJ2-7; possibly TRBD2 for D (6 bases). Between the trimmed V and J ends, which lost 6 bases and 2 bases, there was a span of 14 bases. The germline V gene has CDR1 SNHLY and CDR2 FYNNEI. The CDR3 has 14 amino acids. DNA of the CDR3: TGTGCCAGCAGGAACGGGACTTGGACCTACGAGCAGTACTTC. Its translation: CASRNGTWTYEQYF.

The chain combines TRBV27 with TRBJ2-7, with D possibly matching TRBD1 (6 bases). CDR1 MNHEY and CDR2 SMNVEV come from the germline V gene (reference sequence). CDR3 length: 14 amino acids. V lost 5 bases and J 6 bases, leaving 17 bases between the germline ends. The CDR3 is CASSITGLRSEQYF. CDR3 coding DNA: TGTGCCAGCAGTATAACAGGGCTCCGATCCGAGCAGTACTTC.

The rearrangement links TRBV6-5 to TRBJ1-6; 7 bases map to TRBD1. This CDR3 spans 14 amino acids. Germline V CDR1 and CDR2: MNHEY, SVGAGI. The V and J ends lost 6 bases and 6 bases, in that order; junction bases with no gene match: 5. CDR3 protein: CASSLDRANSPLHF. Written as DNA, the CDR3 is TGTGCCAGCAGCCTCGACAGGGCTAATTCACCCCTCCACTTT.

The V and J genes are TRBV2 and TRBJ2-1, with 10 bases fitting TRBD2. Germline loops: CDR1 SNHLY, CDR2 FYNNEI. After removal of 2 bases from V and 7 bases from J, the junction contained 11 bases not matched to a gene. This CDR3 spans 17 amino acids. The CDR3 coding sequence is TGTGCCAGCAGTGAATTTGCTAGCGGGAGTGTAGGTAATGAGCAGTTCTTC. Protein: CASSEFASGSVGNEQFF.

A note on this clone: At one of its ends the junction is not consistent with the germline gene, which may arise from a read error. V usage is TRBV7-9 and J usage is TRBJ2-5, with 12 bases identical to TRBD2. This CDR3 spans 14 amino acids. Germline assignment: CDR1 SEHNR and CDR2 FQNEAQ (reference sequence). The CDR3 region is CASSFETSGRSMNF. Here the CDR3 DNA reads TGTGCCAGCAGCTTTGAGACTAGCGGGAGAAGTATGAACTTC.

V and J are TRBV5-3 and TRBJ2-5; the D gene is possibly TRBD2 (5 bases). TRBV5-3 is marked as an open reading frame, function uncertain. This CDR3 is 14 amino acids long. The ends were cut back, 4 bases at V and 2 bases at J, with 12 bases in the middle. In DNA, the CDR3 is TGTGCCAGAAGCCCGGGATGGGCTCAAGAGACCCAGTACTTC. It is translated as CARSPGWAQETQYF.

J is TRBJ2-3 and V is TRBV30; perhaps TRBD1 as D (5 bases). CDR3 size: 15 residues. The V end was cut by 1 base, the J end by 3 bases, with 14 bases between. Per the germline V gene, CDR1 is GTSNPN and CDR2 is SVGIG (reference sequence). The CDR3 sequence: CAWSGKGLLTDTQYF. The DNA of the CDR3 is TGTGCCTGGAGTGGTAAGGGGTTACTAACAGATACGCAGTATTTT.

The J gene is TRBJ2-5, the V gene TRBV6-5; a possible D gene is TRBD1 (7 bases). The germline V gene encodes CDR1 MNHEY and CDR2 SVGAGI. V dropped 6 bases and J dropped 1 base, with 9 bases sitting between them. The CDR3 sequence is 13 residues long. Here the CDR3 reads CASRRDSQETQYF. The DNA of the CDR3 is TGTGCCAGCAGGCGGGACAGCCAAGAGACCCAGTACTTC.

The chain couples TRBV11-2 to TRBJ2-4, with D maybe TRBD2 (6 bases). Trimming left V 5 bases short and J 0 bases short, with 14 bases between. This CDR3 spans 16 amino acids. Germline V lookup: CDR1 SGHAT, CDR2 FQNNGV. The CDR3 sequence: CASSTTSWGAKNIQYF. CDR3 nucleotide sequence: TGTGCCAGCAGCACAACTAGCTGGGGAGCCAAAAACATTCAGTACTTC.

DNA for the CDR3: TGTGCCTGGAGTGTAATAAACGAGCAGTACTTC. Its protein is CAWSVINEQYF. The chain carries TRBV30 and TRBJ2-7; D not certain. CDR1 and CDR2 (germline): GTSNPN, SVGIG (reference sequence). The CDR3 runs 11 residues. Trimming shortened V by 0 bases and J by 5 bases, and 5 bases separated the two germline ends.

The CDR3 coding sequence is TGTGCCAGCAGCGCGTCTGGACTAGCCGGGGAGACCCAGTACTTC. Its protein product is CASSASGLAGETQYF. This sequence joins TRBV9 and TRBJ2-5; TRBD2 aligns across 8 bases. V dropped 3 bases and J dropped 5; count of bases not matched to a gene: 9. Germline CDR1 reads SGDLS; CDR2 reads YYNGEE. This CDR3 is built from 15 residues.

The V call is TRBV4-1, the J call TRBJ1-4; no definite D call. The germline V gene encodes CDR1 MGHRA and CDR2 YSYEKL. The length of the CDR3 is 13 residues. Trimming shortened V by 0 bases and J by 16 bases, and 15 bases separated the two germline ends. CDR3 loop: CASSQDPLDTSFF. The CDR3 DNA sequence: TGCGCCAGCAGCCAAGACCCCTTAGACACCTCGTTTTTT.

V usage is TRBV5-5 and J usage is TRBJ2-2; TRBD2 might be the D (6 bases). This CDR3 is built from 15 residues. V was pared by 0 bases and J by 5 bases, with 11 bases between. Germline loops: CDR1 SGHKS, CDR2 YYEKEE (reference sequence). The CDR3 DNA is TGTGCCAGCAGCTTGGAACCCCGGGAGACCGGGGAGCTGTTTTTT. Protein sequence: CASSLEPRETGELFF.

This rearrangement joins TRBV7-6 to TRBJ2-5; TRBD2 matches 8 bases. The CDR3 totals 16 residues. V lost 2 bases to trimming and J lost 5 bases; unmatched junction nucleotides: 10. In germline, CDR1 is SGHVS, CDR2 FNYEAQ. CDR3 nucleotides: TGTGCCAGCAGCTTAAGCGGGGGCCATCAGAGGGAGACCCAGTACTTC. Its protein is CASSLSGGHQRETQYF.

The genes are TRBV27 and TRBJ2-7; tentative D call: TRBD2 (5 bases). V lost 5 bases and J 5 bases, leaving 16 bases between the germline ends. The CDR3 runs 14 residues. Germline CDR1 and CDR2: MNHEY and SMNVEV (reference sequence). Here the CDR3 DNA reads TGTGCCAGCAGTCCCCGCCACTTGAGGGACGAGCAGTACTTC. Translated, it gives CASSPRHLRDEQYF.

The CDR3 loop is CASSLKWQGADTQYF. The DNA of the CDR3 is TGTGCCAGCAGTTTGAAGTGGCAGGGGGCAGATACGCAGTATTTT. The chain combines TRBV28 with TRBJ2-3; TRBD1 agrees at 7 bases. CDR1 MDHEN and CDR2 SYDVKM come from the germline V gene. The CDR3 length is 15 residues. V was pared by 3 bases and J by 4 bases, with 7 bases of the junction left unmatched.

The chain carries TRBV4-1 and TRBJ1-5, with 7 bases that match TRBD1. Germline CDR1 MGHRA, CDR2 YSYEKL. CDR3 size: 18 residues. V shed 1 base, J shed 2 bases, and the junction held 11 bases outside the gene matches. The CDR3 spells CASSQVTGRGQRNQPQHF. The DNA of the CDR3 is TGCGCCAGCAGCCAAGTCACCGGAAGGGGGCAGCGCAATCAGCCCCAGCATTTT.

This chain connects TRBV27 to TRBJ1-1; D gene unclear. V lost 3 bases and J 2 bases, leaving 7 bases between the germline ends. Germline assignment: CDR1 MNHEY and CDR2 SMNVEV (reference sequence). The CDR3 has 13 amino acids. As DNA, the CDR3 is TGTGCCAGCAGTTTTGCAGAAAACACTGAAGCTTTCTTT. Its protein product is CASSFAENTEAFF.

The chain has TRBV6-5 and TRBJ1-1, with TRBD1 as a possible D gene (5 bases). Germline assignment: CDR1 MNHEY and CDR2 SVGAGI. Trimming left V 4 bases short and J 7 bases short, with 19 bases between. This CDR3 region has 15 residues. CDR3 region: CASSSHTRVPSEAFF. In DNA form, the CDR3 reads TGTGCCAGCAGTTCCCACACCAGGGTCCCCAGTGAAGCTTTCTTT.

The rearrangement uses TRBV9 and TRBJ1-3; 9 bases fit TRBD1. Germline trimming cut 2 bases from V and 2 bases from J; bases unmatched to any gene: 8. This CDR3 has 17 residues. Germline V CDR1 and CDR2: SGDLS, YYNGEE. CDR3 loop: CASSVNTGTGPGNTIYF. The CDR3, as DNA: TGTGCCAGCAGCGTGAACACCGGGACAGGGCCTGGAAACACCATATATTTT.

This sequence joins TRBV28 and TRBJ2-7; 9 bases fit TRBD1. Germline-derived CDR1 and CDR2 are MDHEN and SYDVKM. The ends lost 3 bases at V and 6 bases at J; junction bases unmatched: 15. The CDR3 runs 17 residues. CDR3 nucleotide sequence: TGTGCCAGCAGTTTGTCGGGACAGGGCATCTTAACGGGCGAGCAGTACTTC. It yields the protein CASSLSGQGILTGEQYF.

The chain carries TRBV7-2 and TRBJ2-1, with D uncertain. Germline V lookup: CDR1 SGHTA, CDR2 FQGNSA. The CDR3 is 15 amino acids. Trimming shortened V by 5 bases and J by 1 base, and 12 bases separated the two germline ends. CDR3 sequence (DNA): TGTGCCAGCAGCCCGCTCCCAGGATCCTACAATGAGCAGTTCTTC. This codes for CASSPLPGSYNEQFF.

The chain has TRBV28 and TRBJ1-2; D is unresolved. V lost 4 bases and J 2 bases, leaving 11 bases between the germline ends. The CDR3 consists of 14 residues. Germline CDR1 MDHEN, CDR2 SYDVKM. CDR3 residues: CASSSSNQNYGYTF. As DNA, the CDR3 is TGTGCCAGCAGTTCTAGCAACCAAAACTATGGCTACACCTTC.

The CDR3 DNA reads as TGTGCCAGCAGTTTATTAGCGGGAGTGAGCACAGATACGCAGTATTTT. Its protein product is CASSLLAGVSTDTQYF. This sequence joins TRBV27 and TRBJ2-3; 9 bases are a match to TRBD2. V trimming: 1 base; J trimming: 0 bases; junction bases outside the gene matches: 2. CDR3 length equals 16 residues. CDR1 is MNHEY and CDR2 is SMNVEV in the germline V gene (reference sequence).